The clone carrying this TCR beta chain has ten or more counts. Its target is unknown. The record originates from a study of T cells after yellow fever vaccination. The authors made TCR cDNA by 5'RACE template switching, adding a universal primer site and UMIs. TCRdb re-called the 5' RACE reads through MiXCR, storing one row per CDR3 protein. Of approximately 300,000 distinct CDR3 sequences in the sample, around 10% were seen once. Notes on the study in general: The secondary T-cell response peaked on day 5, not day 15, but was weaker. Researchers noted that a small share of clonotypes showed up in both CD4 and CD8 compartments. Subsequent booster samples again held most clones from primary vaccination (96% CD4, roughly 91% CD8).

CDR1 SGHKS and CDR2 YYEKEE come from the germline V gene (reference sequence). Trimming cost V 5 bases and J 7 bases; bases outside gene matches: 4. The CDR3 totals 12 residues. This material consisted of CD4+ T cells sorted from PBMCs, taken 45 days after the yellow fever booster vaccination. The V and J genes are TRBV5-5 and TRBJ1-2; 8 bases agree with TRBD1. This receptor was identified in a young man who received the YFV17D yellow fever vaccine. CDR3 DNA sequence: TGTGCCAGCAGTCCGGACAGGGTTGGCTACACCTTC. Translated: CASSPDRVGYTF.